These 21 T cell receptor beta chains came from one sample sequenced in a study of cytomegalovirus exposure and HLA in healthy donors. PCR used 60 Vbeta primers and 13 Jbeta primers. Only in-frame clones appear in the TCRdb table, and some are missing; sequencing was by immunoSEQ multiplex PCR. The table has 150,000 to 170,000 clones, under 80% seen once. The sequencing input was PBMCs. All receptors derive from a man younger than 45 in good health and CMV-seronegative.

V is TRBV7-6 and J is TRBJ2-3, with 7 bases that match TRBD2. V shed 1 base, J shed 3 bases, and the junction held 1 base outside the gene matches. In germline, CDR1 is SGHVS, CDR2 FNYEAQ. There are 14 residues in the CDR3. CDR3 loop: CASSLEGGTDTQYF. CDR3 bases: TGTGCCAGCAGCTTAGAGGGAGGGACAGATACGCAGTATTTT.

V usage is TRBV7-9 and J usage is TRBJ1-1, with 7 bases lining up with TRBD1. V was clipped by 3 bases and J by 5 bases; unmatched bases: 6. CDR3 size: 14 residues. Germline loops: CDR1 SEHNR, CDR2 FQNEAQ (reference sequence). This chain's CDR3 is CASSFDRAGTEAFF. Written as DNA, the CDR3 is TGTGCCAGCAGCTTCGACAGGGCTGGGACTGAAGCTTTCTTT. Looking up the rest from reference TRBV7-9 and TRBJ1-1 gives the full variable domain: DTGVSQNPRHKITKRGQNVTFRCDPISEHNRLYWYRQTLGQGPEFLTYFQNEAQLEKSRLLSDRFSAERPKGSFSTLEIQRTEQGDSAMYLCASSFDRAGTEAFFGQGTRLTVV.

The CDR3, as DNA: TGTGCCAGTAGTAATTGGACTAGCGAAGAGACCCAGTACTTC. This codes for CASSNWTSEETQYF. V and J are TRBV19 and TRBJ2-5; 9 bases fit TRBD2. The J segment lost 3 bases and the V segment lost 4 bases, leaving 3 bases of the junction unmatched. CDR3 size: 14 residues. Germline V gives CDR1 LNHDA, CDR2 SQIVND (reference sequence).

The V gene is TRBV5-6, the J gene TRBJ2-7; TRBD1 agrees at 7 bases. Germline V gene sequence: CDR1 SGHDT, CDR2 YYEEEE. The CDR3 totals 14 residues. Trimming at V came to 1 base and at J to 7 bases, leaving 8 bases not matched to a gene. CDR3 amino acids: CASSLWKGAREQYF. Here the CDR3 DNA reads TGTGCCAGCAGCTTGTGGAAGGGGGCAAGGGAGCAGTACTTC.

The V and J genes are TRBV5-4 and TRBJ2-7; no firm D call. The germline V and J ends were trimmed by 0 bases and 1 base, with 5 bases remaining between them. CDR3 length equals 13 residues. Germline-derived CDR1 and CDR2 are SGHNT and YYREEE (reference sequence). The CDR3 coding sequence is TGTGCCAGCAGCTTGGAGCGTTCCTACGAGCAGTACTTC. As protein: CASSLERSYEQYF.

Worth noting for this clone: The same CDR3 arises from other DNA sequences in this sample as well. The chain couples TRBV9 to TRBJ2-1, with a tentative D call TRBD2 (7 bases). Germline CDR1 SGDLS, CDR2 YYNGEE. The CDR3 length is 15 residues. The germline V and J ends were trimmed by 5 bases and 7 bases, with 19 bases remaining between them. The DNA of the CDR3 is TGTGCCAGCAGTGTTGGAGGGGGGGCCTCAAATGAGCAGTTCTTC. It codes for CASSVGGGASNEQFF. Full variable domain (outside the CDR3, taken from reference TRBV9 and TRBJ2-1): DSGVTQTPKHLITATGQRVTLRCSPRSGDLSVYWYQQSLDQGLQFLIQYYNGEERAKGNILERFSAQQFPDLHSELNLSSLELGDSALYFCASSVGGGASNEQFFGPGTRLTVL.

The rearrangement joins TRBV7-2 to TRBJ1-6, with D possibly being TRBD1 (6 bases). This CDR3 spans 13 amino acids. Germline-derived CDR1 and CDR2 are SGHTA and FQGNSA. V dropped 3 bases and J dropped 8 bases, with 8 bases sitting between them. The CDR3 DNA reads as TGTGCCAGCAGCTTCGCAGGGGATTCACCCCTCCACTTT. This sequence encodes CASSFAGDSPLHF.

This chain links TRBV25-1 with TRBJ1-1, with 9 positions matching TRBD1. The germline gives CDR1 MGHDK, CDR2 SYGVNS. J gave up 4 bases and V 3 bases, and 6 bases lay outside the gene matches. This CDR3 is 15 amino acids long. This CDR3 is CASSEGQGWVTEAFF. The CDR3 DNA follows: TGTGCCAGCAGTGAGGGACAGGGTTGGGTCACTGAAGCTTTCTTT.

J is TRBJ2-7 and V is TRBV9; no definite D call. CDR3 length: 14 amino acids. Trimming removed 0 bases at V and 0 bases at J, with 7 bases between. CDR1 and CDR2 from the germline V gene are SGDLS and YYNGEE. This chain's CDR3 is CASSVVWSSYEQYF. The CDR3 DNA reads TGTGCCAGCAGCGTAGTGTGGAGCTCCTACGAGCAGTACTTC.

The chain has TRBV29-1 and TRBJ2-1; tentative D call: TRBD2 (5 bases). The CDR3 totals 14 residues. Germline values: CDR1 SQVTM, CDR2 ANQGSEA. Trimming cost V 6 bases and J 0 bases, with 12 bases left between them. The chain's CDR3 is CSVPVGSSYNEQFF. The CDR3 nucleotides read TGCAGCGTCCCGGTAGGGAGCTCCTACAATGAGCAGTTCTTC.

The chain combines TRBV5-4 with TRBJ1-2; TRBD1 agrees at 8 bases. V lost 0 bases to trimming and J lost 3 bases; unmatched junction nucleotides: 4. This CDR3 contains 15 residues. In germline, CDR1 is SGHNT, CDR2 YYREEE (reference sequence). The CDR3 protein is CASSLAAGGDYGYTF. The DNA of the CDR3 is TGTGCCAGCAGCTTGGCCGCAGGGGGCGACTATGGCTACACCTTC.

This clone was detected only once. This chain joins TRBV18 and TRBJ2-6; maybe TRBD2 (5 bases). This CDR3 has 16 residues. In germline, CDR1 is KGHSH, CDR2 LQKENI. V lost 0 bases to trimming and J lost 2 bases, with 8 bases between them. CDR3 DNA: TGTGCCAGCTCACCACCTATCGGGGCTGGGGCCAACGTCCTGACTTTC. Its translation: CASSPPIGAGANVLTF. The whole variable domain, remainder taken from reference TRBV18 and TRBJ2-6, is NAGVMQNPRHLVRRRGQEARLRCSPMKGHSHVYWYRQLPEEGLKFMVYLQKENIIDESGMPKERFSAEFPKEGPSILRIQQVVRGDSAAYFCASSPPIGAGANVLTFGAGSRLTVL.

The CDR3 sequence is CASSFNRVYGELFF. CDR3 sequence (DNA): TGTGCCAGCAGCTTTAACAGGGTTTACGGGGAGCTGTTTTTT. The chain is built from TRBV7-9 and TRBJ2-2; a possible D gene is TRBD1 (6 bases). The CDR3 has 14 residues. The V and J ends lost 3 bases and 7 bases respectively, with 12 bases between them. Looked up from germline, CDR1 is SEHNR and CDR2 is FQNEAQ (reference sequence).

A few counts support this clone. This rearrangement joins TRBV27 to TRBJ2-1, with a weak D call TRBD2 (7 bases). The CDR3 totals 16 residues. V lost 0 bases to trimming and J lost 4 bases, with 13 bases between them. The germline V gene encodes CDR1 MNHEY and CDR2 SMNVEV (reference sequence). The CDR3 nucleotides read TGTGCCAGCAGTTTATCGCCGGGGGGCCCTTACAATGAGCAGTTCTTC. Protein sequence: CASSLSPGGPYNEQFF.

The chain couples TRBV7-2 to TRBJ1-1; TRBD1 aligns across 7 bases. Trimming at V came to 4 bases and at J to 8 bases, leaving 7 bases not matched to a gene. Germline CDR1 and CDR2: SGHTA and FQGNSA. This CDR3 is built from 13 residues. DNA of the CDR3: TGTGCCAGCAGCTCCCGACAGGGATCAGAAGCTTTCTTT. Its translation: CASSSRQGSEAFF.

This clone occurred a few times. This chain joins TRBV19 and TRBJ2-7; 7 nucleotides match TRBD2. The ends lost 5 bases at V and 4 bases at J; junction bases unmatched: 8. CDR3 length equals 14 residues. Germline-derived CDR1 and CDR2 are LNHDA and SQIVND (reference sequence). CDR3 sequence reads: CASSPERGRYEQYF. In nucleotides, the CDR3 is TGTGCCAGTAGTCCAGAGCGGGGTAGATACGAGCAGTACTTC.

V is TRBV7-9 and J is TRBJ2-7, with TRBD2 matching over 7 bases. Trimming removed 5 bases from V and 2 bases from J; junction bases left unmatched: 6. The germline CDR1 and CDR2 sequences are SEHNR and FQNEAQ (reference sequence). CDR3 length: 14 amino acids. This CDR3 is CASSVRLAPYEQYF. CDR3 nucleotides: TGTGCCAGCAGCGTTCGACTAGCCCCCTACGAGCAGTACTTC.

The CDR3 DNA reads TGTGCCAGCAGCCCGAGACAGACTAACTATGGCTACACCTTC. Translation: CASSPRQTNYGYTF. The V gene is TRBV6-5, the J gene TRBJ1-2; possibly TRBD1 for D (5 bases). The CDR3 sequence is 14 residues long. V gave up 6 bases and J gave up 0 bases, with 11 bases separating them. Germline assignment: CDR1 MNHEY and CDR2 SVGAGI.

This clone has a handful of counts. The chain carries TRBV4-3 and TRBJ1-4; the match to TRBD1 covers 10 bases. This CDR3 contains 15 residues. Losses at the gene ends were 1 base for V and 7 bases for J; bases not matched to a gene: 3. Germline CDR1 and CDR2: LGHNA and YSLEER. The CDR3 loop is CASSQGQGAGEKLFF. As DNA, the CDR3 is TGCGCCAGCAGCCAAGGACAGGGGGCCGGTGAAAAACTGTTTTTT.

The rearrangement joins TRBV7-6 to TRBJ1-1, with D unclear. V lost 5 bases and J 2 bases, leaving 9 bases between the germline ends. Germline-derived CDR1 and CDR2 are SGHVS and FNYEAQ. The CDR3 extends over 13 amino acids. Here the CDR3 DNA reads TGTGCCAGCAGCACGGACTCAAACACTGAAGCTTTCTTT. It translates to CASSTDSNTEAFF.

This sequence joins TRBV5-6 and TRBJ1-5; TRBD1 matches at 9 bases. The CDR3 has 17 residues. Germline V gene lookup returns CDR1 SGHDT and CDR2 YYEEEE. Trimming took 2 bases from V and 5 from J; bases not matched to a gene: 11. Here the CDR3 reads CASSFSSFTGGYQPQHF. CDR3 nucleotide sequence: TGTGCCAGCAGCTTCTCCTCCTTTACAGGGGGCTATCAGCCCCAGCATTTT.